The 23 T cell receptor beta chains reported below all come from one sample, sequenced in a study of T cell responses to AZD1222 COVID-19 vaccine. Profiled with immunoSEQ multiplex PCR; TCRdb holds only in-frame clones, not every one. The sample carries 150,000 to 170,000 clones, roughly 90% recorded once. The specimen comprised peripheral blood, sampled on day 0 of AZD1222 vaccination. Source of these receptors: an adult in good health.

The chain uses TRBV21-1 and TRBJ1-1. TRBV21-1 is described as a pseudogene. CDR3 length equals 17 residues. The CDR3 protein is CASSKAVRLNSNYEAFF. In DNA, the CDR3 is TGTGCCAGCAGCAAAGCGGTCCGCCTAAACAGCAACTATGAAGCTTTCTTT.

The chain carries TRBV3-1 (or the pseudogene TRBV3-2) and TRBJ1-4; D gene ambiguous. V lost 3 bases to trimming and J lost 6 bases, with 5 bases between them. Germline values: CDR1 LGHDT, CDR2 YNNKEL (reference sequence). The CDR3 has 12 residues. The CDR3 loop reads CASSHNYEKLFF. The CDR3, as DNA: TGTGCCAGCAGCCACAATTATGAAAAACTGTTTTTT.

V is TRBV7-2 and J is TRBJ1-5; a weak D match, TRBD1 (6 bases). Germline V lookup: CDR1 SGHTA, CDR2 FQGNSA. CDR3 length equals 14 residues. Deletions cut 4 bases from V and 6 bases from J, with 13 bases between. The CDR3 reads CASSSYREGQPQHF. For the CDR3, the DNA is TGTGCCAGCAGCTCCTACAGGGAGGGTCAGCCCCAGCATTTT.

The CDR3 coding sequence is TGCAGTGCTAGAGATCCTGGTTGGGAGTTCTTC. Its protein is CSARDPGWEFF. The V call is TRBV20-1, the J call TRBJ2-1; D gene unclear. Germline CDR1 is DFQATT and CDR2 is SNEGSKA (reference sequence). The V end lost 0 bases, the J end lost 14 bases, and 11 bases lay between the germline ends. The CDR3 runs 11 residues.

The CDR3 region has the DNA TGTGCCAGCAGCTTACACAGGGGGGCCGGGGAGCTGTTTTTT. Residues: CASSLHRGAGELFF. The rearrangement joins TRBV7-2 to TRBJ2-2; 8 positions match TRBD1. The germline V gene has CDR1 SGHTA and CDR2 FQGNSA. This CDR3 has 14 residues. The V and J ends lost 2 bases and 6 bases, in that order; junction bases with no gene match: 2.

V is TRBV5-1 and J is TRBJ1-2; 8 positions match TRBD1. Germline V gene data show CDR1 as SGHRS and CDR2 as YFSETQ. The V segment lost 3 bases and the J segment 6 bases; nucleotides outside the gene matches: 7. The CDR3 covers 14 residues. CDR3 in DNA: TGCGCCAGCAGCTCCCAGGGGGCGCGGGATGGCTACACCTTC. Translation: CASSSQGARDGYTF.

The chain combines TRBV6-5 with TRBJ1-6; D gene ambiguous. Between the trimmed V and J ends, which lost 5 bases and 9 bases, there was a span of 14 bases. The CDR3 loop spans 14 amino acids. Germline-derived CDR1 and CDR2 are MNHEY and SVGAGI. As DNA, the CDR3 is TGTGCCAGCAGTCCCGGTGGAGGCGGTTCACCCCTCCACTTT. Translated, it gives CASSPGGGGSPLHF.

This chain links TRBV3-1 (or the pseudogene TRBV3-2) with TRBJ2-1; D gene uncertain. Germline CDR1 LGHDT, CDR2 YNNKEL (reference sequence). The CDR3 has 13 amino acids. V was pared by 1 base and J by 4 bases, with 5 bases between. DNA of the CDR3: TGTGCCAGCAGCCAAGCAAGATACAATGAGCAGTTCTTC. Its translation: CASSQARYNEQFF.

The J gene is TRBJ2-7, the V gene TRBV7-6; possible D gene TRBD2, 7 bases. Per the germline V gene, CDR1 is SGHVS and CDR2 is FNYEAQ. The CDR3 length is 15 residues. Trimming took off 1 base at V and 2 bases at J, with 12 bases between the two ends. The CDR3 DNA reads TGTGCCAGCAGCTTAGATCGGGGGGCCCCCTACGAGCAGTACTTC. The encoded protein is CASSLDRGAPYEQYF.

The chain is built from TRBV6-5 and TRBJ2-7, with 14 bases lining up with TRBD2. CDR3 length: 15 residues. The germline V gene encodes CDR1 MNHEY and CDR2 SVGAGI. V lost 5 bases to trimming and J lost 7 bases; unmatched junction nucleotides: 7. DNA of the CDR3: TGTGCCAGCAGTCCGACTAGCGGGAGGGCCAGGGAGCAGTACTTC. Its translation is CASSPTSGRAREQYF.

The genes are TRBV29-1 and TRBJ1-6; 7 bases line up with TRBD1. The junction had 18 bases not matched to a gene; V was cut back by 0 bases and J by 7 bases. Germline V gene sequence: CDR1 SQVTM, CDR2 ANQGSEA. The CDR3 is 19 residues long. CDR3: CSVEDPRRASGTVNSPLHF. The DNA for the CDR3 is TGCAGCGTTGAAGATCCCCGCCGGGCGTCCGGGACAGTCAATTCACCCCTCCACTTT.

The CDR3 DNA is TGTGCCAGCAGCTTACTGGGGACGTCACCCTACGAGCAGTACTTC. Its translation is CASSLLGTSPYEQYF. V and J are TRBV11-2 and TRBJ2-7; either TRBD1 or TRBD2 may fit D (5 bases each). Trimming took off 2 bases at V and 2 bases at J, with 13 bases between the two ends. The CDR3 length is 15 residues. Germline loops: CDR1 SGHAT, CDR2 FQNNGV.

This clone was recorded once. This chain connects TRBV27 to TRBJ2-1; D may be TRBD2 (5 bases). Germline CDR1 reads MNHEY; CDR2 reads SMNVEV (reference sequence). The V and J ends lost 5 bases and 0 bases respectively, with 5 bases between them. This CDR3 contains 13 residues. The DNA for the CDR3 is TGTGCCAGCAGTCGGGGCTCCTACAATGAGCAGTTCTTC. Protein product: CASSRGSYNEQFF.

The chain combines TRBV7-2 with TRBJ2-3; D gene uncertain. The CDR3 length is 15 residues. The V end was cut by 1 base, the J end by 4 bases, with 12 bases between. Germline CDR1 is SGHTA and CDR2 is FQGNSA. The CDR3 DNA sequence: TGTGCCAGCAGCTTAGTGGTAGCTGGCGCAGATACGCAGTATTTT. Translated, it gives CASSLVVAGADTQYF. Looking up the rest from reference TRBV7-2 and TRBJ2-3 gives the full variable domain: GAGVSQSPSNKVTEKGKDVELRCDPISGHTALYWYRQSLGQGLEFLIYFQGNSAPDKSGLPSDRFSAERTGGSVSTLTIQRTQQEDSAVYLCASSLVVAGADTQYFGPGTRLTVL.

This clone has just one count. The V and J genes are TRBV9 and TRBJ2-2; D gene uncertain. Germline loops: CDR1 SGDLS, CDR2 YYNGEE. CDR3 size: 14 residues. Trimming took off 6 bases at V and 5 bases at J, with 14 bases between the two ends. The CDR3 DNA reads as TGTGCCAGCACGGACCGAGGCGGTACCGGGGAGCTGTTTTTT. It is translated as CASTDRGGTGELFF.

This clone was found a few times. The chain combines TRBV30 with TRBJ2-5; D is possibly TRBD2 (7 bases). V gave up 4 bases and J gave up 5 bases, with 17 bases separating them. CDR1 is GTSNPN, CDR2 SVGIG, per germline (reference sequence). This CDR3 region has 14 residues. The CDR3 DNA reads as TGTGCCTGGAAGCAGGGGAGGGCCGGGGAGACCCAGTACTTC. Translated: CAWKQGRAGETQYF. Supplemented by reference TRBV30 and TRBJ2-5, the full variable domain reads SQTIHQWPATLVQPVGSPLSLECTVEGTSNPNLYWYRQAAGRGLQLLFYSVGIGQISSEVPQNLSASRPQDRQFILSSKKLLLSDSGFYLCAWKQGRAGETQYFGPGTRLLVL.

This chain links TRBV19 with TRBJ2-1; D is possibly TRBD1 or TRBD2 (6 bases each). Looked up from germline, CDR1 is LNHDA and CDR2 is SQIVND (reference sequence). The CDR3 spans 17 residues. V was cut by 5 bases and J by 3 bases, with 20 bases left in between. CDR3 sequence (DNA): TGTGCCAGTAGTGCCGGCCGCCGGGGGACAAACTACAATGAGCAGTTCTTC. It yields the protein CASSAGRRGTNYNEQFF.

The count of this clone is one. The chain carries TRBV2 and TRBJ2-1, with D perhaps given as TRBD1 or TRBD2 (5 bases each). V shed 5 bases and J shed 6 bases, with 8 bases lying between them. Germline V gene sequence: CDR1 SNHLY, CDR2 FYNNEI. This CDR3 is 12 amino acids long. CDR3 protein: CASSSGANEQFF. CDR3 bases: TGTGCCAGCAGTTCCGGGGCCAATGAGCAGTTCTTC.

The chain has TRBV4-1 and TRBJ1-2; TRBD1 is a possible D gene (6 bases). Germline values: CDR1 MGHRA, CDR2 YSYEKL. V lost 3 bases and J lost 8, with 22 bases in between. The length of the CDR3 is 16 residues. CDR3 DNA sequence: TGCGCCAGCAGCCACCGAAACCGGGACACAAGGGACGGCTACACCTTC. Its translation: CASSHRNRDTRDGYTF.

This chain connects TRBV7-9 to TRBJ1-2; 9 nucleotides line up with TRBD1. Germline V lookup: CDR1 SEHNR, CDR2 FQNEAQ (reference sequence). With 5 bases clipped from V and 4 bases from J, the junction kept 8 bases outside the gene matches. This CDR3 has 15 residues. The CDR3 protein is CASSPYLDRGYGYTF. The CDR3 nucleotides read TGTGCCAGCAGCCCCTACCTGGACAGGGGCTATGGCTACACCTTC.

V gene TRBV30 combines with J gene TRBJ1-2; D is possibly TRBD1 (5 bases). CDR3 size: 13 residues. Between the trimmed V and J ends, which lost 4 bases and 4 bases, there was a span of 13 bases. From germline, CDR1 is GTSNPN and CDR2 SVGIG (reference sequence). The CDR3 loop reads CAWTEGTSYGYTF. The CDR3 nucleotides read TGTGCCTGGACAGAAGGGACCAGCTATGGCTACACCTTC.

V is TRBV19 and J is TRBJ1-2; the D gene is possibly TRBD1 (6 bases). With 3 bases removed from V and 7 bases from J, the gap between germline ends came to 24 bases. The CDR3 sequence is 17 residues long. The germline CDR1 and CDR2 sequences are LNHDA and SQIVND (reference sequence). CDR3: CASSIVGHPSLDGGYTF. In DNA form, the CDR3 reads TGTGCCAGTAGTATCGTGGGACACCCCAGCTTAGATGGTGGCTACACCTTC.

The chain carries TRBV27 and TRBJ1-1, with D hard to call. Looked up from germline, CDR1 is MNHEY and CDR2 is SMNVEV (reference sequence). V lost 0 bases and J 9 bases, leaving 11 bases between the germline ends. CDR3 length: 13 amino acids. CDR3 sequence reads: CASSLSHTKKAFF. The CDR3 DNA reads TGTGCCAGCAGTTTATCGCACACGAAAAAAGCTTTCTTT.